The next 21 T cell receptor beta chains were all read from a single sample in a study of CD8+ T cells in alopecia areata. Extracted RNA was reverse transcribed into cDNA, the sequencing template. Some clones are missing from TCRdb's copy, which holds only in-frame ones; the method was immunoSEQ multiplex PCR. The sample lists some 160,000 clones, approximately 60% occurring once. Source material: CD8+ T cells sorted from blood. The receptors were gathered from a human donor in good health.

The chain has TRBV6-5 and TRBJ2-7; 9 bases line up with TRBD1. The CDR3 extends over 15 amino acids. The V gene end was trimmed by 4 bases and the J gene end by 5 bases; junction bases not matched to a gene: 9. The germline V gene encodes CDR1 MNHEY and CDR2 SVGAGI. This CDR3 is CASSSTGGPWDEQYF. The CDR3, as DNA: TGTGCCAGCAGTTCCACAGGGGGCCCCTGGGACGAGCAGTACTTC.

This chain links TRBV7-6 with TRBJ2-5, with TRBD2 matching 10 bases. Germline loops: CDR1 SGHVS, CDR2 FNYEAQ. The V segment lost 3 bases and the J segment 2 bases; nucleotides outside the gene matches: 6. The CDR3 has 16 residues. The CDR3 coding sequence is TGTGCCAGCAGCTTCCCCAGGACTAGCGGTCAAGAGACCCAGTACTTC. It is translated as CASSFPRTSGQETQYF.

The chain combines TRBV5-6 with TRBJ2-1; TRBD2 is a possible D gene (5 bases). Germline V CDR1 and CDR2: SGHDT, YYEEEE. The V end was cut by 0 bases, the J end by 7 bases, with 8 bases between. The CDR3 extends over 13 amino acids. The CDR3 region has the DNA TGTGCCAGCAGCTTGGGATCGGGGAATGAGCAGTTCTTC. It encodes CASSLGSGNEQFF.

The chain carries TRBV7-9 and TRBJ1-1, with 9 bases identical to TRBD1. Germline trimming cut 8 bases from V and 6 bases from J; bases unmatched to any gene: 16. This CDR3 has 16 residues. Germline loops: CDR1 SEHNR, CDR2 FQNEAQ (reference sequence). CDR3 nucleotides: TGTGCCAGCGAAGGATTAGGCAGGACAGGGGCTCCTGAAGCTTTCTTT. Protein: CASEGLGRTGAPEAFF.

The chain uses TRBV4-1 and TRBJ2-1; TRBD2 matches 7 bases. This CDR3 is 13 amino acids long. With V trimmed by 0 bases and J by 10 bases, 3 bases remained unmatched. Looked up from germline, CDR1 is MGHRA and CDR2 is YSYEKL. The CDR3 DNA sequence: TGCGCCAGCAGCCAAGATGGGCGGGAGGAGCAGTTCTTC. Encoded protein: CASSQDGREEQFF.

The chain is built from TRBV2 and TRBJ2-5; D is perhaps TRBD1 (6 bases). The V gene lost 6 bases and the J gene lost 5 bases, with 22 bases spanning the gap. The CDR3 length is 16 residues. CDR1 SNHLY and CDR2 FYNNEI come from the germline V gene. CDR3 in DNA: TGTGCCAGCAGACCTATTGACCCGACAGGACGCGAGACCCAGTACTTC. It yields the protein CASRPIDPTGRETQYF.

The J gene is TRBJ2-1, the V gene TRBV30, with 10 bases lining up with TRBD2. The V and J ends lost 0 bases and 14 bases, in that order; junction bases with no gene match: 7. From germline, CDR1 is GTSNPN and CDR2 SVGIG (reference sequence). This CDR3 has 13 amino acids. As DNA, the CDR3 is TGTGCCTGGAGTGTATCGGTAGCGGGAGGTGAGTTCTTC. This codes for CAWSVSVAGGEFF.

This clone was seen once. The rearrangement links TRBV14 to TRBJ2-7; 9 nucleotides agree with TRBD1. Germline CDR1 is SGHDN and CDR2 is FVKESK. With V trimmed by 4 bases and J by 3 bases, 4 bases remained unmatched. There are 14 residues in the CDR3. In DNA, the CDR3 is TGTGCCAGCAGCCCCGGGACAGGGAACTACGAGCAGTACTTC. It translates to CASSPGTGNYEQYF.

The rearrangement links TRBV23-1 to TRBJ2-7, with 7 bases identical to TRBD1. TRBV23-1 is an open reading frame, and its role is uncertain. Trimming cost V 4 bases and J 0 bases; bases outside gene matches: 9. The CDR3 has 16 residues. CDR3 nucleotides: TGCGCCAGCAGTCCCAGGACAGGACCCAGCTCCTACGAGCAGTACTTC. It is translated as CASSPRTGPSSYEQYF.

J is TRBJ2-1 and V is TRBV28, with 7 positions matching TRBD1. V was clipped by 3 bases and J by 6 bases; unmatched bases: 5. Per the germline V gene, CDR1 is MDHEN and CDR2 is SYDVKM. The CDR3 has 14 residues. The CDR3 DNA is TGTGCCAGCAGTTTGACAGGGAATGGCAATGAGCAGTTCTTC. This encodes CASSLTGNGNEQFF.

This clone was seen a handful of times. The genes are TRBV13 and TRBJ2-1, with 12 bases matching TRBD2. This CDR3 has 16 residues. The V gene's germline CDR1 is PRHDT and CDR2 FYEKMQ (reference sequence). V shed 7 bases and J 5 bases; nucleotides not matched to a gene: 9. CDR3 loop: CASTSRLAGENNEQFF. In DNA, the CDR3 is TGTGCCAGCACCTCCAGACTAGCGGGAGAGAACAATGAGCAGTTCTTC.

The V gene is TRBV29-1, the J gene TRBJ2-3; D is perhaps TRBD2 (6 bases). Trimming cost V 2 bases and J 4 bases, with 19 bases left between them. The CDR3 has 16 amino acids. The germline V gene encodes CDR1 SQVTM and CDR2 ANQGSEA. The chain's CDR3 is CSVEIVGAGTPDTQYF. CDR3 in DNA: TGCAGCGTTGAAATCGTAGGGGCGGGAACCCCAGATACGCAGTATTTT.

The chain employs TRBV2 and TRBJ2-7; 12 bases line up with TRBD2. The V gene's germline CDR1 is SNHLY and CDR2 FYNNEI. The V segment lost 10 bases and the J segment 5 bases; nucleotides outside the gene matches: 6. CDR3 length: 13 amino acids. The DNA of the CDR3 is TGTGCCATCCGACTAGCGGGAGTTCACGAGCAGTACTTC. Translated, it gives CAIRLAGVHEQYF. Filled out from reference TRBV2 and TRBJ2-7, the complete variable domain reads EPEVTQTPSHQVTQMGQEVILRCVPISNHLYFYWYRQILGQKVEFLVSFYNNEISEKSEIFDDQFSVERPDGSNFTLKIRSTKLEDSAMYFCAIRLAGVHEQYFGPGTRLTVT.

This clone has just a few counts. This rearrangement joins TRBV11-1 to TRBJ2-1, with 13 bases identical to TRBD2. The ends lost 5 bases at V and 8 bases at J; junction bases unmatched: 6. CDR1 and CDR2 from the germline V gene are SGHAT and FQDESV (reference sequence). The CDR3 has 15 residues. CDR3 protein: CASSKTSGRFDEQFF. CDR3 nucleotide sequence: TGTGCCAGCAGCAAGACTAGCGGGAGGTTTGATGAGCAGTTCTTC.

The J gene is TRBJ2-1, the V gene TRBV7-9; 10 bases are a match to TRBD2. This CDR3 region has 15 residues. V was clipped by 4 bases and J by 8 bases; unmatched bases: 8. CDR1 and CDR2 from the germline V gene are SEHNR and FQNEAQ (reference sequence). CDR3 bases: TGTGCCAGCAGCTCAGGGACTAGCGAGGTAGATGAGCAGTTCTTC. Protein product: CASSSGTSEVDEQFF.

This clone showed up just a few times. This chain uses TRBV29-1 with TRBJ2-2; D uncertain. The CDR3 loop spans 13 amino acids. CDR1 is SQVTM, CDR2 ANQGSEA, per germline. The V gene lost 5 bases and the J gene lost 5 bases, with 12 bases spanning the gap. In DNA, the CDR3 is TGCAGCGTTCTCCCAACTGCAACCGGGGAGCTGTTTTTT. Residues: CSVLPTATGELFF.

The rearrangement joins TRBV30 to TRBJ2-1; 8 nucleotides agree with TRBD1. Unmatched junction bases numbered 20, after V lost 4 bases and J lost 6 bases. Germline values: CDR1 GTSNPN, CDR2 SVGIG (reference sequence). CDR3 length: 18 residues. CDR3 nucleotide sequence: TGTGCCTGGACTGCGGGACAGGAGGGTAGTAATGTAGGCAATGAGCAGTTCTTC. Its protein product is CAWTAGQEGSNVGNEQFF.

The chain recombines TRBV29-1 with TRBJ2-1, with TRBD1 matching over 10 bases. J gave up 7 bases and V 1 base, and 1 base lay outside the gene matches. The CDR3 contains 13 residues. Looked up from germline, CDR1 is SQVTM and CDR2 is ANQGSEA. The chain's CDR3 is CSVEVGQGNEQFF. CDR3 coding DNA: TGCAGCGTTGAAGTGGGACAGGGGAATGAGCAGTTCTTC.

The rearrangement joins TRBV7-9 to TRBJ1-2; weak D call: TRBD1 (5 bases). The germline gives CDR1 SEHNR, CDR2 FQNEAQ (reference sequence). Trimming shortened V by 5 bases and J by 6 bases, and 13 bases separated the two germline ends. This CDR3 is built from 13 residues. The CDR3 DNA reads TGTGCCAGCAGCGCGGGGGGACCTAATGGCTACACCTTC. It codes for CASSAGGPNGYTF.

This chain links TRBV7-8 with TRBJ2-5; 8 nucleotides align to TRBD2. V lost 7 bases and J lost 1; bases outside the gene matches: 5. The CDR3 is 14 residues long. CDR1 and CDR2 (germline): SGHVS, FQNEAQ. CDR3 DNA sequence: TGTGCCAGCACTTTAGCGGGGATCCAAGAGACCCAGTACTTC. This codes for CASTLAGIQETQYF.

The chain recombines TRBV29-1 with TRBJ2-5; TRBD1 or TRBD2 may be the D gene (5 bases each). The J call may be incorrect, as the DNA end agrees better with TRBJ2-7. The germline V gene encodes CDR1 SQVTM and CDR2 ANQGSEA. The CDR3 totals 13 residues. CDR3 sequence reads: CSGRGGSDYEQYF. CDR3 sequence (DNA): TGCAGCGGACGGGGCGGGTCGGACTACGAGCAGTACTTC.